This paragraph reports one T cell receptor beta chain. This entry belongs to a study of T cells in Graves' hyperthyroidism and ophthalmopathy. Amplification targeted TCR beta CDR3 regions from RNA transcripts. The TCR CDR3 first-round RT-PCR relied on the HTBI primer set. MiXCR, run by TCRdb on the multiplex PCR reads, gives a single entry per CDR3 protein. The sample holds approximately 740,000 distinct CDR3 sequences; roughly 15% are singletons and the top ten take about 10%. This CDR3 spans 12 amino acids. Germline CDR1 and CDR2: MDHEN and SYDVKM. The V and J ends lost 2 bases and 8 bases respectively, with 9 bases between them.

The sequence was obtained from a young woman with Graves' hyperthyroidism. The material sequenced was blood. The chain is built from TRBV28 and TRBJ1-2; D uncertain. The CDR3 region has the DNA TGTGCCAGCAGTTTAACAAGGGAAGGCTACACCTTC. This encodes CASSLTREGYTF.